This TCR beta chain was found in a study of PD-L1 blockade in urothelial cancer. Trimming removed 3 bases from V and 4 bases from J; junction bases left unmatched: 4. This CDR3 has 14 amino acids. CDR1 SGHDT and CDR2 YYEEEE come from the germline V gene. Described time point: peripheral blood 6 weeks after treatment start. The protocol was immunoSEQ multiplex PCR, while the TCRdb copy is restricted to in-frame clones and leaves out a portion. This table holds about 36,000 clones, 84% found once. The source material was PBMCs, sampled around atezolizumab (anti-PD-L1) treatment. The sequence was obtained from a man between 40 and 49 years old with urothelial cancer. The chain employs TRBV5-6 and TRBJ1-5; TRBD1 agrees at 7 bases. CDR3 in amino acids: CASSYRGLNQPQHF. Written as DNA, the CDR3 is TGTGCCAGCAGCTACAGGGGTTTGAATCAGCCCCAGCATTTT. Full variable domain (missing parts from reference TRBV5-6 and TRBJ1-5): DAGVTQSPTHLIKTRGQQVTLRCSPKSGHDTVSWYQQALGQGPQFIFQYYEEEERQRGNFPDRFSGHQFPNYSSELNVNALLLGDSALYLCASSYRGLNQPQHFGDGTRLSIL.